This TCR beta chain was obtained from a study of T cells after yellow fever vaccination. MiXCR, applied by TCRdb to the 5' RACE reads, yields one record per CDR3 protein. This sample carries 500,000 to 700,000 distinct CDR3 sequences, approximately 21% of them seen once, and the ten largest clones take roughly 13%. V lost 1 base and J 1 base, leaving 18 bases between the germline ends. Per germline, CDR1 SGHRS and CDR2 YFSETQ. This CDR3 contains 17 residues. This clonotype was counted between two and nine times. The genes are TRBV5-1 and TRBJ2-7; D is uncertain. Sequencing used PBMCs, obtained 15 days after the yellow fever booster vaccination. This receptor was identified in a man aged 30 to 39 who received the YFV17D yellow fever vaccine. The CDR3 reads CASSLSPVGISSYEQYF. As DNA, the CDR3 is TGCGCCAGCAGCTTGTCCCCGGTTGGTATCAGTTCCTACGAGCAGTACTTC.